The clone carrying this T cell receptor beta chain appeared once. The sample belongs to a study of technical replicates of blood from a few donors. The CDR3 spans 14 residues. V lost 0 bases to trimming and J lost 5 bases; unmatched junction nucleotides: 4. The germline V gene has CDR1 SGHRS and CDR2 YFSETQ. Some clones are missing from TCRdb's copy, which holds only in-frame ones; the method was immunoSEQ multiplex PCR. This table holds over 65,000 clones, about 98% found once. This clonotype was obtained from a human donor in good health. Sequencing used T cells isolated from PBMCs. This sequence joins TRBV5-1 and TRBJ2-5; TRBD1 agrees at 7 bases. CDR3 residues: CASSLGQGFETQYF. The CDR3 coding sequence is TGCGCCAGCAGCTTGGGACAGGGCTTCGAGACCCAGTACTTC.